The 24 T cell receptor beta chains reported below all come from one sample, sequenced in a study of cytomegalovirus exposure and HLA in healthy donors. PCR was performed using 60 Vbeta and 13 Jbeta primers. TCRdb keeps only in-frame clones here, not all; method: immunoSEQ multiplex PCR. This table has around 180,000 clones, approximately 79% appearing once. Sequenced: PBMCs. All receptors come from a woman between 40 and 55 years old in good health and CMV-seronegative.

The chain is built from TRBV5-4 and TRBJ2-3; D remains ambiguous. Germline-derived CDR1 and CDR2 are SGHNT and YYREEE (reference sequence). Between the trimmed V and J ends, which lost 7 bases and 4 bases, there was a span of 13 bases. CDR3 length: 13 amino acids. DNA for the CDR3: TGTGCCAGCGGGCCCTCTGCCGCAGATACGCAGTATTTT. Translating it yields CASGPSAADTQYF.

The rearrangement links TRBV6-5 to TRBJ2-3; 11 bases agree with TRBD2. Trimming cost V 5 bases and J 3 bases; bases outside gene matches: 4. This CDR3 spans 15 amino acids. Germline assignment: CDR1 MNHEY and CDR2 SVGAGI. The CDR3 nucleotides read TGTGCCAGCAGTACACTAGCGGGAGTGACAGATACGCAGTATTTT. The encoded protein is CASSTLAGVTDTQYF.

This chain links TRBV9 with TRBJ1-1, with 7 bases identical to TRBD1. Germline CDR1 reads SGDLS; CDR2 reads YYNGEE. This CDR3 spans 15 amino acids. V was clipped by 0 bases and J by 0 bases; unmatched bases: 2. The CDR3 protein is CASSVEDRMNTEAFF. The CDR3 DNA reads as TGTGCCAGCAGCGTAGAGGACAGGATGAACACTGAAGCTTTCTTT.

The gene calls are TRBV7-6 and TRBJ2-1; tentatively, D is TRBD2 (7 bases). Germline lookup yields CDR1 SGHVS and CDR2 FNYEAQ. This CDR3 has 15 residues. V was shortened by 1 base and J by 5 bases, with 12 bases between the two germline ends. DNA of the CDR3: TGTGCCAGCAGCTTAGTCGGGGGGCTACACAATGAGCAGTTCTTC. Translated, it gives CASSLVGGLHNEQFF.

V and J are TRBV6-1 and TRBJ1-5, with 8 bases identical to TRBD1. The V gene's germline CDR1 is MNHNS and CDR2 SASEGT. The CDR3 runs 14 residues. Trimming removed 2 bases from V and 6 bases from J; junction bases left unmatched: 3. DNA of the CDR3: TGTGCCAGCAGTGAACAGGGGGCAGGTCAGCCCCAGCATTTT. Amino acids: CASSEQGAGQPQHF.

The rearrangement links TRBV7-2 to TRBJ2-2, with 9 nucleotides matching TRBD2. Germline assignment: CDR1 SGHTA and CDR2 FQGNSA. With 2 bases clipped from V and 2 bases from J, the junction kept 3 bases outside the gene matches. This CDR3 contains 16 residues. The CDR3 spells CASSLLAGANTGELFF. The CDR3 nucleotides are TGTGCCAGCAGCTTATTAGCGGGAGCAAACACCGGGGAGCTGTTTTTT.

The chain has TRBV5-1 and TRBJ1-2; TRBD1 matches at 7 bases. V trimming: 1 base; J trimming: 3 bases; junction bases outside the gene matches: 6. Germline V lookup: CDR1 SGHRS, CDR2 YFSETQ. The CDR3 sequence is 15 residues long. The CDR3 reads CASSLTPGTDYGYTF. The CDR3 DNA is TGCGCCAGCAGCTTGACCCCCGGGACAGACTATGGCTACACCTTC.

This clone was found a few times. V and J are TRBV7-9 and TRBJ2-5; 8 bases map to TRBD1. Germline V CDR1 and CDR2: SEHNR, FQNEAQ (reference sequence). The CDR3 is 15 residues long. The J segment lost 2 bases and the V segment lost 5 bases, leaving 7 bases of the junction unmatched. CDR3 DNA: TGTGCCAGCAGCATCTACAGGGGGAGTCAAGAGACCCAGTACTTC. It encodes CASSIYRGSQETQYF.

In this sample, this clone turned up a few times. The chain joins TRBV9 to TRBJ1-2, with 9 positions matching TRBD1. Germline V CDR1 and CDR2: SGDLS, YYNGEE. CDR3 length equals 16 residues. Trimming cost V 2 bases and J 7 bases; bases outside gene matches: 12. The chain's CDR3 is CASSVDPGQGSVGYTF. CDR3 coding DNA: TGTGCCAGCAGCGTGGACCCGGGACAGGGTAGTGTTGGCTACACCTTC. Together with reference TRBV9 and TRBJ1-2, the CDR3 gives the full variable domain: DSGVTQTPKHLITATGQRVTLRCSPRSGDLSVYWYQQSLDQGLQFLIQYYNGEERAKGNILERFSAQQFPDLHSELNLSSLELGDSALYFCASSVDPGQGSVGYTFGSGTRLTVV.

This rearrangement joins TRBV5-1 to TRBJ1-5, with TRBD1 matching over 7 bases. The junction had 6 bases not matched to a gene; V was cut back by 1 base and J by 8 bases. Germline V gene sequence: CDR1 SGHRS, CDR2 YFSETQ. This CDR3 contains 14 residues. Here the CDR3 DNA reads TGCGCCAGCAGCTTGACAGGGGATTGGGAGCCCCAGCATTTT. As protein: CASSLTGDWEPQHF.

A word on this clone: A read error may produce the germline difference seen at one junction end. V usage is TRBV7-7 and J usage is TRBJ1-4; 9 bases map to TRBD1. Germline CDR1 reads SSHAT; CDR2 reads FNYEAQ (reference sequence). There are 16 residues in the CDR3. CDR3 nucleotides: TGTGCTAGCAGCTTTCCGAGGACAGGGGCATGGGAAAAACTGTTTTTT. Its protein is CASSFPRTGAWEKLFF.

The chain is built from TRBV28 and TRBJ2-6; 10 nucleotides match TRBD2. Germline assignment: CDR1 MDHEN and CDR2 SYDVKM. This CDR3 comprises 17 residues. The V segment lost 5 bases and the J segment 4 bases; nucleotides outside the gene matches: 8. The CDR3: CASSPSGRALGANVLTF. The CDR3 DNA follows: TGTGCCAGCAGTCCAAGCGGGAGGGCCTTAGGGGCCAACGTCCTGACTTTC. Full variable domain (remainder filled in from reference TRBV28 and TRBJ2-6): DVKVTQSSRYLVKRTGEKVFLECVQDMDHENMFWYRQDPGLGLRLIYFSYDVKMKEKGDIPEGYSVSREKKERFSLILESASTNQTSMYLCASSPSGRALGANVLTFGAGSRLTVL.

CDR3 residues: CASSIAGPYNEQFF. The CDR3 DNA is TGTGCCAGCAGTATAGCGGGACCCTACAATGAGCAGTTCTTC. V usage is TRBV27 and J usage is TRBJ2-1; TRBD2 matches at 8 bases. Germline V CDR1 and CDR2: MNHEY, SMNVEV (reference sequence). The CDR3 covers 14 residues. J lost 2 bases, V lost 5 bases, and 2 bases had no gene match.

This chain uses TRBV15 with TRBJ2-6; D is perhaps TRBD2 (7 bases). Trimming stripped 5 bases from V and 0 bases from J, with 17 bases between. CDR1 is LNHNV, CDR2 YYDKDF, per germline (reference sequence). This CDR3 is 18 amino acids long. The CDR3 DNA reads TGTGCCACCAGCGCCTTAGGGGGACTACGCTCTGGGGCCAACGTCCTGACTTTC. Translated: CATSALGGLRSGANVLTF.

Details on this clone: The same CDR3 arises from other DNA sequences in this sample as well. The chain links TRBV7-2 to TRBJ1-2, with 9 bases lining up with TRBD1. CDR3 length: 13 residues. CDR1 is SGHTA and CDR2 is FQGNSA in the germline V gene. V shed 4 bases, J shed 4 bases, and the junction held 1 base outside the gene matches. CDR3 nucleotide sequence: TGTGCCAGCAGCTCGGACAGGGGCTATGGCTACACCTTC. It yields the protein CASSSDRGYGYTF.

V is TRBV5-4 and J is TRBJ2-6, with 7 bases aligning to TRBD1. Germline loops: CDR1 SGHNT, CDR2 YYREEE (reference sequence). The CDR3 has 18 residues. J gave up 1 base and V 4 bases, and 11 bases lay outside the gene matches. This chain's CDR3 is CASSGTAGGTSGANVLTF. DNA of the CDR3: TGTGCCAGCAGCGGAACCGCAGGGGGAACGTCTGGGGCCAACGTCCTGACTTTC. Looking up the rest from reference TRBV5-4 and TRBJ2-6 gives the full variable domain: ETGVTQSPTHLIKTRGQQVTLRCSSQSGHNTVSWYQQALGQGPQFIFQYYREEENGRGNFPPRFSGLQFPNYSSELNVNALELDDSALYLCASSGTAGGTSGANVLTFGAGSRLTVL.

The J gene is TRBJ1-2, the V gene TRBV6-5; 7 bases align to TRBD1. V gave up 2 bases and J gave up 6 bases; unmatched junction bases: 3. The CDR3 length is 13 residues. Germline V gene lookup returns CDR1 MNHEY and CDR2 SVGAGI. CDR3 amino acids: CASSYKGADGYTF. CDR3 nucleotide sequence: TGTGCCAGCAGTTACAAGGGGGCGGATGGCTACACCTTC.

This clone came up once. The gene calls are TRBV12-5 and TRBJ2-7; weak D call: TRBD1 (5 bases). The V gene lost 2 bases and the J gene lost 6 bases, with 26 bases spanning the gap. Germline V gene lookup returns CDR1 LGHNT and CDR2 FRNRAP. The CDR3 runs to 18 residues. CDR3 DNA: TGTGCTAGTGGTTTGCATTCGTCAGGGAAGCTGGTTGTGGGCGAGCAGTACTTC. Amino acids: CASGLHSSGKLVVGEQYF.

The genes are TRBV10-3 and TRBJ2-3; TRBD2 matches 9 bases. Germline V gives CDR1 ENHRY, CDR2 SYGVKD. CDR3 size: 18 residues. Losses at the gene ends were 6 bases for V and 6 bases for J; bases not matched to a gene: 19. The CDR3 sequence: CAIRGAASAGGPRDTQYF. The CDR3 nucleotides are TGTGCCATCAGGGGGGCAGCCAGCGCGGGAGGGCCAAGGGATACGCAGTATTTT.

The chain uses TRBV4-2 and TRBJ2-5, with D possibly matching TRBD2 (7 bases). The better agreement between TRBJ2-7 and the DNA end casts doubt on the J call. Germline loops: CDR1 LGHNA, CDR2 YNFKEQ. The CDR3 covers 13 residues. CDR3 DNA sequence: TGTGCCAGCGGGGGGCTAGCGGCCTACGAGCAGTACTTC. As protein: CASGGLAAYEQYF.

The rearrangement uses TRBV2 and TRBJ2-1, with unresolved D. The CDR3 has 15 residues. Trimming removed 1 base from V and 1 base from J, with 8 bases in between. Germline CDR1 reads SNHLY; CDR2 reads FYNNEI. The CDR3 nucleotides read TGTGCCAGCAGTGAAGGGCCGGGTTCCTACAATGAGCAGTTCTTC. It translates to CASSEGPGSYNEQFF.

As for this clone: A junction end diverges from the germline sequence, so it may reflect a read error. V usage is TRBV6-1 and J usage is TRBJ2-1, with 16 bases fitting TRBD2. Per the germline V gene, CDR1 is MNHNS and CDR2 is SASEGT. The CDR3 is 15 amino acids. In nucleotides, the CDR3 is TGTGCCAGCAGTAGCCCGGGACTAGCGGGGGGGAACGGCCTCTTC. This gives the protein CASSSPGLAGGNGLF.

The chain recombines TRBV5-5 with TRBJ2-3; no definite D call. V was cut by 4 bases and J by 2 bases, with 5 bases left in between. This CDR3 has 12 residues. Germline V lookup: CDR1 SGHKS, CDR2 YYEKEE (reference sequence). The CDR3 DNA reads as TGTGCCAGCAGCCCAGACACAGATACGCAGTATTTT. Translation: CASSPDTDTQYF.

The chain employs TRBV7-9 and TRBJ1-4; TRBD1 matches 7 bases. Germline loops: CDR1 SEHNR, CDR2 FQNEAQ (reference sequence). After removal of 0 bases from V and 4 bases from J, the junction contained 8 bases not matched to a gene. The CDR3 loop spans 17 amino acids. In DNA form, the CDR3 reads TGTGCCAGCAGCTTAGCCGGGAGGGGGCTCCTTAATGAAAAACTGTTTTTT. Translating it yields CASSLAGRGLLNEKLFF. Full variable domain (remainder filled in from reference TRBV7-9 and TRBJ1-4): DTGVSQNPRHKITKRGQNVTFRCDPISEHNRLYWYRQTLGQGPEFLTYFQNEAQLEKSRLLSDRFSAERPKGSFSTLEIQRTEQGDSAMYLCASSLAGRGLLNEKLFFGSGTQLSVL.